These 4 T cell receptor beta chains were all obtained from the same sample, sequenced in a study of breast tumors, draining lymph nodes, adjacent tissues. Samples came from axillary lymph nodes draining the breast cancer. Using its own MiXCR run on the multiplex PCR reads, TCRdb lists one record per CDR3 protein. Of around 230,000 distinct CDR3 sequences listed, less than 35% are singletons. The material sequenced was axillary lymph node tissue. The source of these receptors is a female donor with breast cancer. Some clones in this sample may be carry-over from other donors' samples.

At least ten counts were recorded for this clonotype. The J gene is TRBJ2-3, the V gene TRBV5-8; 11 bases match TRBD2. The CDR3 sequence is 15 residues long. CDR1 and CDR2 (germline): SGHTS, YDEGEE. The V and J ends lost 4 bases and 5 bases, in that order; junction bases with no gene match: 6. The CDR3 loop reads CASSTRLAGLDTQYF. CDR3 DNA sequence: TGTGCCAGCAGCACCCGACTAGCGGGGCTAGATACGCAGTATTTT.

This clonotype came up many times. The chain combines TRBV5-1 with TRBJ2-7; TRBD2 might be the D (6 bases). V was cut by 4 bases and J by 5 bases, with 19 bases left in between. CDR3 length: 15 residues. Germline V gives CDR1 SGHRS, CDR2 YFSETQ. CDR3 protein: CASSPQLAVYDEQYF. The CDR3 DNA sequence: TGCGCCAGCAGCCCCCAACTAGCTGTTTATGACGAGCAGTACTTC.

This clonotype was recorded at least ten times. This chain connects TRBV6-1 to TRBJ1-2, with D hard to call. Germline values: CDR1 MNHNS, CDR2 SASEGT. V lost 0 bases and J 4 bases, leaving 6 bases between the germline ends. This CDR3 contains 13 residues. DNA for the CDR3: TGTGCCAGCAGTGAAGCGGGCAGCTATGGCTACACCTTC. Translated, it gives CASSEAGSYGYTF.

The V gene is TRBV20-1, the J gene TRBJ2-1, with 14 bases that match TRBD2. CDR1 is DFQATT and CDR2 is SNEGSKA in the germline V gene (reference sequence). The CDR3 loop spans 15 amino acids. V was clipped by 6 bases and J by 8 bases; unmatched bases: 9. The CDR3 sequence: CSAGLAGAAGDEQFF. Written as DNA, the CDR3 is TGCAGTGCGGGACTAGCGGGAGCGGCCGGAGATGAGCAGTTCTTC.